This T cell receptor beta chain was found in a study of cytomegalovirus exposure and HLA in healthy donors. Study results and caveats: In a later analysis, first-cohort TCR clusters were found to tend to co-occur in the 130 or so validation repertoires. In vitro checks showed that a few CMV-associated chains really do target CMV antigens. 164 TCR beta chains were listed as cytomegalovirus-associated.

The CDR3 consists of 17 residues. The germline V gene encodes CDR1 SNHLY and CDR2 FYNNEI. The V end was cut by 11 bases, the J end by 0 bases, with 20 bases between. This clone is a singleton in its sample. What it binds is not known. The protocol was immunoSEQ multiplex PCR, while the TCRdb copy is restricted to in-frame clones and leaves out a portion. The table lists about 130,000 clones, approximately 89% of them singletons. Sequenced: PBMCs. The chain has TRBV2 and TRBJ1-6, with D unclear. This receptor was taken from a woman in her late teens or twenties in good health and CMV-seronegative. CDR3 bases: TGTGCCGGAGGTAGGACGGGCAAAGACTCCTATAATTCACCCCTCCACTTT. It encodes CAGGRTGKDSYNSPLHF.